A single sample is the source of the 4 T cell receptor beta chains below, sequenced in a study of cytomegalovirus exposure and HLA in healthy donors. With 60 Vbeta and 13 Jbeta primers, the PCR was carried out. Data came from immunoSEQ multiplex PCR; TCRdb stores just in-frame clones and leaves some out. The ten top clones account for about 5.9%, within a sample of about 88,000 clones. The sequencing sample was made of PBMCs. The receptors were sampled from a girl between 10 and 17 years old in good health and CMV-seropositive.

CDR3 sequence reads: CASSQAGGGIDTQYF. CDR3 nucleotide sequence: TGCGCCAGCAGCCAAGCAGGCGGGGGGATCGATACGCAGTATTTT. The chain recombines TRBV4-3 with TRBJ2-3; 8 bases fit TRBD2. The ends lost 1 base at V and 6 bases at J; junction bases unmatched: 6. Germline CDR1 reads LGHNA; CDR2 reads YSLEER. The CDR3 spans 15 residues.

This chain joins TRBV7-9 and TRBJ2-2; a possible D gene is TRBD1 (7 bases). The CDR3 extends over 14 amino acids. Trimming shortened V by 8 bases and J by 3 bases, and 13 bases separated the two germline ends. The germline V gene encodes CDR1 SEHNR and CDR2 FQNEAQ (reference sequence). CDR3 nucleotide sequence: TGTGCCAGCCCCGACAGGGAGGACACCGGGGAGCTGTTTTTT. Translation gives CASPDREDTGELFF. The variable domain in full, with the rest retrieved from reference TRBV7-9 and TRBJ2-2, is DTGVSQNPRHKITKRGQNVTFRCDPISEHNRLYWYRQTLGQGPEFLTYFQNEAQLEKSRLLSDRFSAERPKGSFSTLEIQRTEQGDSAMYLCASPDREDTGELFFGEGSRLTVL.

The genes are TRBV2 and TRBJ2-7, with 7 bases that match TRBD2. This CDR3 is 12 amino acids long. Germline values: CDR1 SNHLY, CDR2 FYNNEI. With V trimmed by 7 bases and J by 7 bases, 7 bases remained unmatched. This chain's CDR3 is CASTREAGEQYF. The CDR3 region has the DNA TGTGCCAGCACTCGGGAGGCCGGGGAGCAGTACTTC.

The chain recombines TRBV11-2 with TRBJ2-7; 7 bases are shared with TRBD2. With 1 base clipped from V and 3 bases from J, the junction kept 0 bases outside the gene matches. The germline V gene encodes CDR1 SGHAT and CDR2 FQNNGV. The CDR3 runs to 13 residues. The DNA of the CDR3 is TGTGCCAGCAGCTTAGGGGGGGGCTACGAGCAGTACGTC. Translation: CASSLGGGYEQYV.